This T cell receptor (beta chain) was obtained from a study of graft-versus-host responses after intestinal transplantation. With regard to this clone: The antigen remains unidentified.

Some clones are missing from TCRdb's copy, which holds only in-frame ones; the method was immunoSEQ multiplex PCR. The sample lists about 120,000 clones; about 95% were seen once. The junction had 8 bases not matched to a gene; V was cut back by 4 bases and J by 1 base. This CDR3 has 16 residues. Germline values: CDR1 SGDLS, CDR2 YYNGEE. Sequenced here: unstimulated CD8+ T cells sorted from spleen or lymph node cells, sampled before intestinal transplant. J is TRBJ2-1 and V is TRBV9, with 7 bases that match TRBD2. This receptor was taken from a human donor who received an intestinal transplant. The chain's CDR3 is CASSPQGGGSYNEQFF. DNA of the CDR3: TGTGCCAGCAGCCCCCAGGGCGGGGGTTCCTACAATGAGCAGTTCTTC.